This T cell receptor (beta chain) derives from a study of shared clonotypes between healthy human individuals. The study, taken as a whole, reports: Lower generation probabilities were found for non-shared clonotypes than for those shared by all four donors.

Recent acute infections and vaccinations were absent in the healthy HIV-negative adult donors. The CDR3 runs to 13 residues. The V end lost 3 bases, the J end lost 6 bases, and 8 bases lay between the germline ends. The germline V gene encodes CDR1 ENHRY and CDR2 SYGVKD. Genomic DNA of each subset was evenly split across several immunoSEQ plates. Assay: immunoSEQ multiplex PCR; the TCRdb copy retains only in-frame clones and omits some. The sample shows 850,000 to 1,200,000 clones, about 74% of them seen only once. In its sample, this clone was seen a few times. Its antigen is not identified. Other DNA sequences from this sample encode an identical CDR3 as well.

This clonotype was obtained from a young man in good health. The V gene is TRBV10-3, the J gene TRBJ2-2; tentatively, D is TRBD2 (6 bases). The sequenced sample consisted of memory CD4+ T cells sorted from blood. Stated subset: CD45RA-negative fraction. CDR3 sequence reads: CAISDRDSGELFF. The CDR3 nucleotides are TGTGCCATCAGTGACAGGGACTCCGGGGAGCTGTTTTTT.